Shown below are 12 T cell receptor beta chains from a single sample sequenced in a study of blood T cell repertoires in COVID-19. The method was immunoSEQ multiplex PCR; TCRdb's version includes in-frame clones alone and lacks a portion of them. The sample holds some 220,000 clones, about 79% seen once. The material sequenced was PBMCs or T cells enriched from blood (not recorded which). These receptors came from a woman aged 40 to 55 with acute COVID-19.

The gene calls are TRBV9 and TRBJ1-2; the D gene is possibly TRBD1 (6 bases). The CDR3 totals 18 residues. Trimming shortened V by 0 bases and J by 4 bases, and 22 bases separated the two germline ends. Germline V lookup: CDR1 SGDLS, CDR2 YYNGEE. DNA for the CDR3: TGTGCCAGCAGCGTAGACGGGATCATTGGGGGAGGGGGCTATGGCTACACCTTC. The encoded protein is CASSVDGIIGGGGYGYTF.

The J gene is TRBJ1-1, the V gene TRBV18, with TRBD1 matching 11 bases. Trimming at V came to 3 bases and at J to 4 bases, leaving 4 bases not matched to a gene. Germline V gene sequence: CDR1 KGHSH, CDR2 LQKENI. CDR3 length equals 15 residues. The CDR3 region has the DNA TGTGCCAGCTCACCGGGGACAGGGGGTGGCACTGAAGCTTTCTTT. It specifies CASSPGTGGGTEAFF.

CDR3 bases: TGCGCCAGCAGCCACCTCGGACAGGGAGGCTACGAGCAGTACTTC. It yields the protein CASSHLGQGGYEQYF. This chain joins TRBV4-3 and TRBJ2-7, with TRBD1 identical over 8 bases. The CDR3 is 15 residues long. Germline V gives CDR1 LGHNA, CDR2 YSLEER. Trimming cost V 3 bases and J 3 bases; bases outside gene matches: 7.

V and J are TRBV7-2 and TRBJ2-2; 7 bases align to TRBD1. Trimming at V came to 2 bases and at J to 6 bases, leaving 3 bases not matched to a gene. CDR1 SGHTA and CDR2 FQGNSA come from the germline V gene. The CDR3 consists of 14 residues. The CDR3 DNA sequence: TGTGCCAGCAGCTTAACAGGGGCCCCCGGGGAGCTGTTTTTT. This gives the protein CASSLTGAPGELFF. Combining the CDR3 with reference TRBV7-2 and TRBJ2-2 gives the whole variable domain GAGVSQSPSNKVTEKGKDVELRCDPISGHTALYWYRQSLGQGLEFLIYFQGNSAPDKSGLPSDRFSAERTGGSVSTLTIQRTQQEDSAVYLCASSLTGAPGELFFGEGSRLTVL.

This clone came up once. This rearrangement joins TRBV25-1 to TRBJ2-7, with D perhaps TRBD2 (5 bases). The CDR3 runs to 15 residues. Germline CDR1 and CDR2: MGHDK and SYGVNS. V was cut by 8 bases and J by 2 bases, with 19 bases left in between. CDR3 DNA: TGTGCCAGCTCCGAGGCGGGCAGCCTAACCTACGAGCAGTACTTC. Protein sequence: CASSEAGSLTYEQYF.

This clone has more than one count but fewer than ten. V gene TRBV18 combines with J gene TRBJ1-2; D unresolved. Trimming removed 4 bases at V and 0 bases at J, with 9 bases between. The CDR3 length is 14 residues. The germline V gene has CDR1 KGHSH and CDR2 LQKENI. The CDR3 loop is CASSRPTANYGYTF. The CDR3 bases are TGTGCCAGCTCACGACCAACGGCTAACTATGGCTACACCTTC.

The V call is TRBV6-2 or TRBV6-3, the J call TRBJ2-7; TRBD2 matches 8 bases. There are 15 residues in the CDR3. The germline gives CDR1 MNHEY, CDR2 SVGEGT. V lost 6 bases to trimming and J lost 4 bases; unmatched junction nucleotides: 11. This CDR3 is CASSRGGPFPYEQYF. The CDR3 DNA reads as TGTGCCAGCAGCCGGGGGGGCCCCTTTCCGTACGAGCAGTACTTC.

V is TRBV7-2 and J is TRBJ2-7; D remains unclear. V was pared by 5 bases and J by 4 bases, with 9 bases between. The V gene's germline CDR1 is SGHTA and CDR2 FQGNSA. The CDR3 runs to 12 residues. The CDR3 protein is CASSPRFYEQYF. DNA of the CDR3: TGTGCCAGCAGCCCCAGGTTTTACGAGCAGTACTTC.

The gene calls are TRBV7-9 and TRBJ2-7; D is perhaps TRBD1 (5 bases). The CDR3 runs 13 residues. V was clipped by 1 base and J by 9 bases, with 13 bases between them. Germline loops: CDR1 SEHNR, CDR2 FQNEAQ (reference sequence). The CDR3 bases are TGTGCCAGCAGCTTAGTATGGGATCAGGGGCAGTACTTC. Amino acids: CASSLVWDQGQYF.

This chain links TRBV4-2 with TRBJ2-1; TRBD2 is a possible D gene (6 bases). This CDR3 has 14 residues. Trimming stripped 0 bases from V and 6 bases from J, with 9 bases between. Germline V gene lookup returns CDR1 LGHNA and CDR2 YNFKEQ. Here the CDR3 reads CASSQDGGTNEQFF. CDR3 DNA sequence: TGTGCCAGCAGCCAAGATGGGGGGACCAATGAGCAGTTCTTC.

This clone was seen a few times. The genes are TRBV3-1 (or the pseudogene TRBV3-2) and TRBJ2-2; TRBD2 is a possible D gene (6 bases). The CDR3 is made up of 16 amino acids. The germline V gene has CDR1 LGHDT and CDR2 YNNKEL (reference sequence). V dropped 1 base and J dropped 7 bases, with 16 bases sitting between them. For the CDR3, the DNA is TGTGCCAGCAGCCAAGTTGGTCTTCGCGGGGACGGGGAGCTGTTTTTT. Translated: CASSQVGLRGDGELFF.

The chain employs TRBV5-5 and TRBJ1-4; TRBD1 matches 7 bases. Germline assignment: CDR1 SGHKS and CDR2 YYEKEE (reference sequence). The junction had 6 bases not matched to a gene; V was cut back by 0 bases and J by 4 bases. The CDR3 sequence is 16 residues long. The CDR3: CASSLGSQGNNEKLFF. The CDR3 nucleotides read TGTGCCAGCAGCTTGGGGTCACAGGGGAATAATGAAAAACTGTTTTTT.